Presented here are 25 T cell receptor beta chains from one specimen sequenced in a study of T-cell memory formation after mild COVID-19. TCRdb reprocessed the 5' RACE reads with MiXCR, giving one entry per CDR3 protein. This table holds 350,000 or so distinct CDR3 sequences, 10% to 15% found once. Sequencing was done on a sample of PBMCs or a T cell subset sorted from them (not recorded which). The receptor set was obtained from a man aged 18-30 years who had mild COVID-19 (a few samples of this study predate the infection). Cell type and time point are not known.

V usage is TRBV7-9 and J usage is TRBJ1-6; D might be TRBD1 (6 bases). This CDR3 is 14 amino acids long. Trimming took 5 bases from V and 9 from J, leaving 14 bases between them. Germline lookup yields CDR1 SEHNR and CDR2 FQNEAQ (reference sequence). The CDR3 DNA sequence: TGTGCCAGCAGCACCTATAGAGGGGGTTCACCCCTCCACTTT. Protein: CASSTYRGGSPLHF. The complete variable domain, with remaining parts taken from reference TRBV7-9 and TRBJ1-6, reads DTGVSQNPRHKITKRGQNVTFRCDPISEHNRLYWYRQTLGQGPEFLTYFQNEAQLEKSRLLSDRFSAERPKGSFSTLEIQRTEQGDSAMYLCASSTYRGGSPLHFGNGTRLTVT.

This chain links TRBV28 with TRBJ1-1; TRBD1 aligns across 7 bases. The trim removed 5 bases at V and 0 bases at J, leaving 9 bases unmatched. There are 16 residues in the CDR3. CDR1 is MDHEN and CDR2 is SYDVKM in the germline V gene. CDR3 protein: CASSRRQGLMNTEAFF. The CDR3 bases are TGTGCCAGCAGTCGACGACAGGGCCTCATGAACACTGAAGCTTTCTTT.

The gene calls are TRBV4-3 and TRBJ2-1, with D possibly being TRBD2 (5 bases). CDR1 and CDR2 (germline): LGHNA, YSLEER. This CDR3 is built from 16 residues. The V gene lost 0 bases and the J gene lost 5 bases, with 14 bases spanning the gap. CDR3 loop: CASSQDSVGEDNEQFF. CDR3 DNA sequence: TGCGCCAGCAGCCAAGATTCCGTGGGAGAAGACAATGAGCAGTTCTTC.

The chain is built from TRBV24-1 and TRBJ2-2; D gene uncertain. The CDR3 runs to 15 residues. V lost 3 bases, J lost 2 bases, and 9 bases lay in between. Germline V gene data show CDR1 as KGHDR and CDR2 as SFDVKD. CDR3 sequence (DNA): TGTGCCACCAGTGATGGAGAGCGTAACACCGGGGAGCTGTTTTTT. It encodes CATSDGERNTGELFF.

J is TRBJ2-7 and V is TRBV2; 11 bases align to TRBD2. CDR1 and CDR2 (germline): SNHLY, FYNNEI. The V gene end was trimmed by 0 bases and the J gene end by 3 bases; junction bases not matched to a gene: 7. The CDR3 consists of 17 residues. The CDR3 DNA is TGTGCCAGCAGTGAAGCCGGAACTAGCGGGAGAATCTACGAGCAGTACGTC. This gives the protein CASSEAGTSGRIYEQYV.

This clonotype was seen a handful of times. The chain uses TRBV20-1 and TRBJ2-7; 7 bases agree with TRBD2. Germline CDR1 is DFQATT and CDR2 is SNEGSKA (reference sequence). With 6 bases clipped from V and 6 bases from J, the junction kept 14 bases outside the gene matches. This CDR3 is 14 amino acids long. The CDR3 region has the DNA TGCAGTGCCGATGCTAGCGGCAGCTCTGGCGAGCAGTACGTC. Translating it yields CSADASGSSGEQYV.

This clonotype showed up many times. This chain joins TRBV5-1 and TRBJ1-1; tentative D call: TRBD1 (5 bases). Germline V gene lookup returns CDR1 SGHRS and CDR2 YFSETQ. V gave up 0 bases and J gave up 4 bases, with 13 bases separating them. The CDR3 totals 15 residues. The CDR3: CASSLDLLGTTEAFF. The CDR3 DNA reads as TGCGCCAGCAGCTTGGACCTTTTAGGGACCACTGAAGCTTTCTTT.

Many counts were recorded for this clonotype. V gene TRBV5-5 combines with J gene TRBJ1-2, with D possibly TRBD1 on 5 matching bases. The CDR3 spans 13 residues. V was clipped by 1 base and J by 3 bases, with 7 bases between them. CDR1 and CDR2 (germline): SGHKS, YYEKEE (reference sequence). The CDR3 bases are TGTGCCAGCAGCTTGTGGGGGGACTATGGCTACACCTTC. Translating it yields CASSLWGDYGYTF.

The V call is TRBV6-2 or TRBV6-3, the J call TRBJ2-7; D is unclear. CDR1 and CDR2 (germline): MNHEY, SVGEGT. CDR3 size: 11 residues. V was clipped by 5 bases and J by 6 bases, with 8 bases between them. DNA of the CDR3: TGTGCCAGCAGTCGTCTCACCGAGCAGTACTTC. Translated, it gives CASSRLTEQYF.

This clonotype was counted only a few times. The J gene is TRBJ2-3, the V gene TRBV5-1, with D possibly matching TRBD2 (5 bases). The CDR3 runs to 14 residues. The V gene lost 3 bases and the J gene lost 5 bases, with 13 bases spanning the gap. Germline V gene sequence: CDR1 SGHRS, CDR2 YFSETQ. The DNA of the CDR3 is TGCGCCAGCAGCTCCGACTACGCCCAAGATACGCAGTATTTT. Encoded protein: CASSSDYAQDTQYF.

This clonotype was detected only a few times. The V and J genes are TRBV4-3 and TRBJ2-4; TRBD2 might be the D (6 bases). V was shortened by 4 bases and J by 3 bases, with 16 bases between the two germline ends. Per the germline V gene, CDR1 is LGHNA and CDR2 is YSLEER. The CDR3 consists of 16 residues. CDR3 DNA sequence: TGCGCCAGCAGCCCAGAACCTCAGGGAGGCAAAAACATTCAGTACTTC. Protein sequence: CASSPEPQGGKNIQYF.

This clonotype was counted a few times. The rearrangement uses TRBV29-1 and TRBJ2-3, with no clear D. This CDR3 spans 13 amino acids. Trimming removed 1 base at V and 2 bases at J, with 7 bases between. Germline V gives CDR1 SQVTM, CDR2 ANQGSEA. The CDR3 spells CSVEVSLTDTQYF. DNA for the CDR3: TGCAGCGTTGAAGTGTCGCTCACAGATACGCAGTATTTT.

In its sample, this clonotype was seen a few times. The chain uses TRBV9 and TRBJ2-3; 8 bases line up with TRBD1. V was pared by 3 bases and J by 2 bases, with 2 bases of the junction left unmatched. The length of the CDR3 is 14 residues. Looked up from germline, CDR1 is SGDLS and CDR2 is YYNGEE. CDR3 DNA sequence: TGTGCCAGCAGCGAGGACAGGGACACAGATACGCAGTATTTT. Translating gives CASSEDRDTDTQYF. Supplemented by reference TRBV9 and TRBJ2-3, the full variable domain reads DSGVTQTPKHLITATGQRVTLRCSPRSGDLSVYWYQQSLDQGLQFLIQYYNGEERAKGNILERFSAQQFPDLHSELNLSSLELGDSALYFCASSEDRDTDTQYFGPGTRLTVL.

The chain combines TRBV25-1 with TRBJ2-2, with 9 bases matching TRBD1. There are 14 residues in the CDR3. Losses at the gene ends were 6 bases for V and 4 bases for J; bases not matched to a gene: 3. The germline V gene has CDR1 MGHDK and CDR2 SYGVNS. The CDR3, as DNA: TGTGCCAGCAGGAGGACAGGGGCCACCGGGGAGCTGTTTTTT. Its protein is CASRRTGATGELFF.

This clonotype has more than one count but fewer than ten. The chain couples TRBV20-1 to TRBJ1-1, with D perhaps TRBD1 (5 bases). This CDR3 comprises 16 residues. CDR1 DFQATT and CDR2 SNEGSKA come from the germline V gene (reference sequence). V lost 1 base, J lost 4 bases, and 19 bases lay in between. CDR3 protein: CSARVIISGRLTEAFF. CDR3 coding DNA: TGCAGTGCTAGAGTGATAATCTCGGGGCGTCTCACTGAAGCTTTCTTT.

The gene calls are TRBV7-9 and TRBJ1-6; 9 nucleotides match TRBD1. CDR3 length: 15 residues. The germline V gene has CDR1 SEHNR and CDR2 FQNEAQ (reference sequence). The trim removed 5 bases at V and 10 bases at J, leaving 9 bases unmatched. The CDR3 reads CASSLQGAKESPLHF. The CDR3 nucleotides read TGTGCCAGCAGCCTACAGGGGGCGAAAGAATCACCCCTCCACTTT.

The table lists this clonotype with many counts. The chain combines TRBV7-2 with TRBJ2-5; the D is unclear. This CDR3 has 12 amino acids. Germline loops: CDR1 SGHTA, CDR2 FQGNSA. With 7 bases removed from V and 7 bases from J, the gap between germline ends came to 13 bases. The chain's CDR3 is CASTPVKGTQYF. The CDR3 DNA reads as TGTGCCAGCACCCCGGTGAAGGGGACCCAGTACTTC.

Only a few counts were recorded for this clonotype. This rearrangement joins TRBV6-6 to TRBJ1-5; D ambiguous. The CDR3 contains 12 residues. With 8 bases removed from V and 3 bases from J, the gap between germline ends came to 8 bases. Germline assignment: CDR1 MNHNY and CDR2 SVGAGI (reference sequence). CDR3 region: CASRDPNQPQHF. Written as DNA, the CDR3 is TGTGCCAGCCGCGACCCCAATCAGCCCCAGCATTTT.

The gene calls are TRBV2 and TRBJ2-7; weak D call: TRBD1 (5 bases). Germline V gene data show CDR1 as SNHLY and CDR2 as FYNNEI. Trimming removed 9 bases at V and 0 bases at J, with 12 bases between. This CDR3 is 13 amino acids long. CDR3 loop: CASGASISYEQYF. In DNA, the CDR3 is TGTGCCAGTGGGGCATCAATCTCCTACGAGCAGTACTTC.

J is TRBJ2-3 and V is TRBV27; 12 bases align to TRBD2. J gave up 4 bases and V 5 bases, and 10 bases lay outside the gene matches. Germline assignment: CDR1 MNHEY and CDR2 SMNVEV (reference sequence). This CDR3 is built from 17 residues. This CDR3 is CASSPWTSGEGADTQYF. CDR3 DNA: TGTGCCAGCAGTCCCTGGACTAGCGGGGAGGGGGCAGATACGCAGTATTTT.

The table lists this clonotype with a few counts. The genes are TRBV6-1 and TRBJ1-1, with D possibly being TRBD1 (5 bases). Trimming pared 1 base from V and 3 bases from J, leaving 12 bases between. This CDR3 is built from 15 residues. Germline V lookup: CDR1 MNHNS, CDR2 SASEGT. Written as DNA, the CDR3 is TGTGCCAGCAGTGAAGTGGCAGGGATCGACACTGAAGCTTTCTTT. This codes for CASSEVAGIDTEAFF.

This clonotype has just a few counts. V is TRBV6-5 and J is TRBJ2-2; TRBD2 matches at 7 bases. V shed 1 base and J 7 bases; nucleotides not matched to a gene: 0. The germline gives CDR1 MNHEY, CDR2 SVGAGI. The CDR3 consists of 13 residues. CDR3: CASSYWEGGELFF. CDR3 DNA: TGTGCCAGCAGTTACTGGGAGGGCGGGGAGCTGTTTTTT.

The chain is built from TRBV5-1 and TRBJ2-3; 8 positions agree with TRBD2. The CDR3 spans 13 residues. V trimming: 9 bases; J trimming: 4 bases; junction bases outside the gene matches: 7. In germline, CDR1 is SGHRS, CDR2 YFSETQ. DNA for the CDR3: TGCGCCACCTCCCCGACTAGCGCAGATACGCAGTATTTT. It specifies CATSPTSADTQYF.

Ten or more counts support this clonotype. The chain carries TRBV6-6 and TRBJ2-3; 7 bases agree with TRBD1. The junction had 11 bases not matched to a gene; V was cut back by 6 bases and J by 5 bases. In germline, CDR1 is MNHNY, CDR2 SVGAGI (reference sequence). CDR3 length: 15 amino acids. The DNA for the CDR3 is TGTGCCAGCAGCTGGGACAGAGACTTGAGAGATACGCAGTATTTT. The encoded protein is CASSWDRDLRDTQYF.

This clonotype was seen ten or more times. In nucleotides, the CDR3 is TGCGCCAGCAGCCAAGATCAGGGACCCTACGAGCAGTACTTC. This gives the protein CASSQDQGPYEQYF. This chain joins TRBV4-1 and TRBJ2-7; either TRBD1 or TRBD2 may fit D (5 bases each). V was trimmed by 0 bases and J by 2 bases, leaving 8 bases between them. The CDR3 contains 14 residues. The germline V gene encodes CDR1 MGHRA and CDR2 YSYEKL.